This T cell receptor (beta chain) was recovered during a study of cytomegalovirus exposure and HLA in healthy donors. Primers included in the PCR were 60 Vbeta and 13 Jbeta primers. Assay: immunoSEQ multiplex PCR; the TCRdb copy retains only in-frame clones and omits some. Counted here are about 140,000 clones, around 82% occurring once; the ten biggest clones make up 2% to 2.5%. The receptor was derived from a woman aged 18-29 years in good health and CMV-seropositive. Sequencing was carried out using PBMCs.

CDR3 region: CASSVLDRVSGELFF. CDR3 DNA: TGTGCCAGCAGTGTCCTGGACAGGGTTTCCGGGGAGCTGTTTTTT. The chain employs TRBV25-1 and TRBJ2-2; TRBD1 matches at 8 bases. The V gene end was trimmed by 4 bases and the J gene end by 6 bases; junction bases not matched to a gene: 7. The CDR3 sequence is 15 residues long. In germline, CDR1 is MGHDK, CDR2 SYGVNS. Supplemented by reference TRBV25-1 and TRBJ2-2, the full variable domain reads EADIYQTPRYLVIGTGKKITLECSQTMGHDKMYWYQQDPGMELHLIHYSYGVNSTEKGDLSSESTVSRIRTEHFPLTLESARPSHTSQYLCASSVLDRVSGELFFGEGSRLTVL.